These T cell receptor beta chains were read from a single sample in a study of blood T cell repertoires in COVID-19. Assay: immunoSEQ multiplex PCR; the TCRdb copy retains only in-frame clones and omits some. This table has 100,000 to 150,000 clones, 88% appearing once. The sequencing sample was made of peripheral blood. These receptors were taken from a woman of 80 years or more with acute or convalescent COVID-19. The CDR3 runs from the conserved cysteine through the conserved F or W. A D gene is named only where the DNA matches it firmly. Rows may omit the clone size; those that give it use once, few, many or a size class.

clone_size: NA; j_call: TRBJ2-1; cdr3_length: 14; d_call: NA; v_call: TRBV5-1; cdr3_nt: TGCGCCAGCAGCTTGGATAGCGGCTACAATGAGCAGTTCTTC; cdr3_aa: CASSLDSGYNEQFF
clone_size: NA; j_call: TRBJ2-3; cdr3_length: 15; d_call: NA; v_call: TRBV7-6; cdr3_nt: TGTGCCAGCAGCTTAGCACCCGGGGGCACAGATACGCAGTATTTT; cdr3_aa: CASSLAPGGTDTQYF
clone_size: NA; j_call: TRBJ1-2; cdr3_length: 17; d_call: TRBD1; v_call: TRBV7-6; cdr3_nt: TGTGCCAGCAGCTTAGGCCCCGACAGGGGCTCTCAGTATGGCTACACCTTC; cdr3_aa: CASSLGPDRGSQYGYTF
clone_size: NA; j_call: TRBJ2-7; cdr3_length: 12; d_call: NA; v_call: TRBV5-1; cdr3_nt: TGCGCCAGCAGCTTGGCCAGGGCCGAGCAGTACTTC; cdr3_aa: CASSLARAEQYF
clone_size: NA; j_call: TRBJ1-4; cdr3_length: 16; d_call: NA; v_call: TRBV7-9; cdr3_nt: TGTGCCAGCAGCCCCCGGGGTGGGAACCCGAATGAAAAACTGTTTTTT; cdr3_aa: CASSPRGGNPNEKLFF
clone_size: once; j_call: TRBJ2-5; cdr3_length: 16; d_call: NA; v_call: TRBV7-9; cdr3_nt: TGTGCCAGCAGCCCATATACCAAGCCATTTCAAGAGACCCAGTACTTC; cdr3_aa: CASSPYTKPFQETQYF
clone_size: NA; j_call: TRBJ1-2; cdr3_length: 15; d_call: NA; v_call: TRBV4-3; cdr3_nt: TGCGCCAGCAGCCAAGTGGCCACTATCCCCTATGGCTACACCTTC; cdr3_aa: CASSQVATIPYGYTF
clone_size: NA; j_call: TRBJ2-5; cdr3_length: 13; d_call: NA; v_call: TRBV2; cdr3_nt: TGTGCCAGCCTGACGTGGGGCGGAGAGACCCAGTACTTC; cdr3_aa: CASLTWGGETQYF
clone_size: NA; j_call: TRBJ1-4; cdr3_length: 17; d_call: TRBD1; v_call: TRBV4-3; cdr3_nt: TGCGCCAGCAGCCAAGATGGCCCAGGGGGGCCGCATGAAAAACTGTTTTTT; cdr3_aa: CASSQDGPGGPHEKLFF
clone_size: NA; j_call: TRBJ2-7; cdr3_length: 13; d_call: NA; v_call: TRBV7-2; cdr3_nt: TGTGCCAGCAGCTTAGAACGGGCCTACGAGCAGTACTTC; cdr3_aa: CASSLERAYEQYF
clone_size: once; j_call: TRBJ2-3; cdr3_length: 15; d_call: NA; v_call: TRBV12-1; cdr3_nt: TGTGCCAGCAGCCGCGGGACTATCGGCACAGATACGCAGTATTTT; cdr3_aa: CASSRGTIGTDTQYF
clone_size: once; j_call: TRBJ1-4; cdr3_length: 11; d_call: NA; v_call: TRBV28; cdr3_nt: TGTGCCAGCGTAGTCGGGGGGAAACTGTTTTTT; cdr3_aa: CASVVGGKLFF
clone_size: NA; j_call: TRBJ1-4; cdr3_length: 15; d_call: NA; v_call: TRBV4-2; cdr3_nt: TGTGCCAGCAGCCAAGAGGGGGGACTAAATGAAAAACTGTTTTTT; cdr3_aa: CASSQEGGLNEKLFF
clone_size: NA; j_call: TRBJ2-2; cdr3_length: 16; d_call: NA; v_call: TRBV9; cdr3_nt: TGTGCCAGCAGCCGGGGGGGACAGTCCCTGCACGGGGAGCTGTTTTTT; cdr3_aa: CASSRGGQSLHGELFF
clone_size: NA; j_call: TRBJ1-2; cdr3_length: 11; d_call: NA; v_call: TRBV6-1; cdr3_nt: TGTGCCAGCAGTGAAGATCTTGGCTACACCTTC; cdr3_aa: CASSEDLGYTF
clone_size: NA; j_call: TRBJ1-1; cdr3_length: 15; d_call: NA; v_call: TRBV5-1; cdr3_nt: TGCGCCAGCAGCTTGGTTTCAGGGCCAGGCACTGAAGCTTTCTTT; cdr3_aa: CASSLVSGPGTEAFF
clone_size: NA; j_call: TRBJ2-5; cdr3_length: 16; d_call: TRBD2; v_call: TRBV4-1; cdr3_nt: TGCGCCAGCAGCCCCAAACTAGCGGGGGGGCCGGAGACCCAGTACTTC; cdr3_aa: CASSPKLAGGPETQYF
clone_size: NA; j_call: TRBJ1-5; cdr3_length: 16; d_call: NA; v_call: TRBV19; cdr3_nt: TGTGCCAGTAGTGTAGTTATTAATTTTAGCAATCAGCCCCAGCATTTT; cdr3_aa: CASSVVINFSNQPQHF
clone_size: NA; j_call: TRBJ2-2; cdr3_length: 15; d_call: NA; v_call: TRBV7-2; cdr3_nt: TGTGCCAGCAGCTTAGTCGCAGACTTCACCGGGGAGCTGTTTTTT; cdr3_aa: CASSLVADFTGELFF
clone_size: few; j_call: TRBJ1-1; cdr3_length: 12; d_call: NA; v_call: TRBV27; cdr3_nt: TGTGCCAGCAGTACAGTGAACACTGAAGCTTTCTTT; cdr3_aa: CASSTVNTEAFF
clone_size: NA; j_call: TRBJ2-6; cdr3_length: 15; d_call: TRBD2; v_call: TRBV28; cdr3_nt: TGTGCCAGCAGTTCGGGGGGTTTTGGGGCCAACGTCCTGACTTTC; cdr3_aa: CASSSGGFGANVLTF
clone_size: NA; j_call: TRBJ1-3; cdr3_length: 16; d_call: NA; v_call: TRBV6-6; cdr3_nt: TGTGCCAGCAGTTACTCGAGTATCCCCTCTGGAAACACCATATATTTT; cdr3_aa: CASSYSSIPSGNTIYF
clone_size: NA; j_call: TRBJ1-2; cdr3_length: 16; d_call: NA; v_call: TRBV6-1; cdr3_nt: TGTGCCAGCAGTGCAGCGAGGGCGGGGGTAATAGGTGGCTACACCTTC; cdr3_aa: CASSAARAGVIGGYTF
clone_size: NA; j_call: TRBJ2-1; cdr3_length: 17; d_call: TRBD2; v_call: TRBV5-1; cdr3_nt: TGCGCCAGCAGCTTACTAACTAGCGGGGGTTACTACAATGAGCAGTTCTTC; cdr3_aa: CASSLLTSGGYYNEQFF
clone_size: NA; j_call: TRBJ2-7; cdr3_length: 14; d_call: TRBD2; v_call: TRBV6-5; cdr3_nt: TGTGCCAGCAACCCTAGCGGGAGGGCCAACGAGCAGTACTTC; cdr3_aa: CASNPSGRANEQYF
clone_size: NA; j_call: TRBJ1-5; cdr3_length: 13; d_call: TRBD1; v_call: TRBV19; cdr3_nt: TGTGCCAGTAGTCCAGGGGGCCGGCAGCCCCAGCATTTT; cdr3_aa: CASSPGGRQPQHF
clone_size: once; j_call: TRBJ1-6; cdr3_length: 15; d_call: TRBD1; v_call: TRBV2; cdr3_nt: TGTGCCAGCAGCCTCAGGGGGACAGGGGAATCACCCCTCCACTTT; cdr3_aa: CASSLRGTGESPLHF
clone_size: once; j_call: TRBJ2-2; cdr3_length: 16; d_call: TRBD2; v_call: TRBV10-3; cdr3_nt: TGTGCCATCAGCAATGGACTAGCGGGACAGACCGGGGAGCTGTTTTTT; cdr3_aa: CAISNGLAGQTGELFF
clone_size: NA; j_call: TRBJ1-6; cdr3_length: 16; d_call: NA; v_call: TRBV4-1; cdr3_nt: TGCGCCAGCAGCCAAGCTCGGCTGGGGGCCCATTCACCCCTCCACTTT; cdr3_aa: CASSQARLGAHSPLHF
clone_size: NA; j_call: TRBJ1-2; cdr3_length: 14; d_call: NA; v_call: TRBV28; cdr3_nt: TGTGCCAGCAGTTTGCCACAGGGAAACTATGGCTACACCTTC; cdr3_aa: CASSLPQGNYGYTF
clone_size: NA; j_call: TRBJ2-1; cdr3_length: 15; d_call: TRBD2; v_call: TRBV10-3; cdr3_nt: TGTGCCATCAGCAAGACTAGCGGGGAAAGGGGTGAGCAGTTCTTC; cdr3_aa: CAISKTSGERGEQFF
clone_size: few; j_call: TRBJ1-1; cdr3_length: 13; d_call: NA; v_call: TRBV2; cdr3_nt: TGTGCCAGCAGTGAACGCAGGGTGGTTGAAGCTTTCTTT; cdr3_aa: CASSERRVVEAFF
clone_size: NA; j_call: TRBJ1-2; cdr3_length: 12; d_call: NA; v_call: TRBV19; cdr3_nt: TGTGCCAGTGGACAGCCCTTCTATGGCTACACCTTC; cdr3_aa: CASGQPFYGYTF
clone_size: NA; j_call: TRBJ2-7; cdr3_length: 16; d_call: TRBD2; v_call: TRBV27; cdr3_nt: TGTGCCAGCAGTTTCACCCTAGCGGAGAGCTCCTACGAGCAGTACTTC; cdr3_aa: CASSFTLAESSYEQYF
clone_size: NA; j_call: TRBJ1-1; cdr3_length: 15; d_call: TRBD1; v_call: TRBV29-1; cdr3_nt: TGCAGCGTCATCTACTGGACAGGGATGAACACTGAAGCTTTCTTT; cdr3_aa: CSVIYWTGMNTEAFF
clone_size: NA; j_call: TRBJ1-2; cdr3_length: 13; d_call: NA; v_call: TRBV7-9; cdr3_nt: TGTGCCAGCAGCTTAGCGGGCAGCGGAGGCTACACCTTC; cdr3_aa: CASSLAGSGGYTF
clone_size: NA; j_call: TRBJ2-5; cdr3_length: 15; d_call: TRBD2; v_call: TRBV11-2; cdr3_nt: TGTGCCAGCAGCCCGGCAGCCGGACTAGTGGAGACCCAGTACTTC; cdr3_aa: CASSPAAGLVETQYF
clone_size: NA; j_call: TRBJ1-1; cdr3_length: 13; d_call: NA; v_call: TRBV18; cdr3_nt: TGTGCCAGCTCAGGTCAGAAGAACACTGAAGCTTTCTTT; cdr3_aa: CASSGQKNTEAFF